This is a list of T cell receptor beta chains from one sample in a study of CD8+CD57+ T cells in acquired aplastic anemia. TCRdb processed the reads anew with MiXCR; each CDR3 protein has one entry. Of under 200,000 distinct CDR3 sequences in the sample, 60% to 80% were seen once. The sequenced sample was sorted CD4+, CD8+, or CD8+CD57+ T cells (not recorded which) from PBMCs. The receptors originated from a human donor with aplastic anemia. CDR3s include the opening cysteine and the closing phenylalanine or tryptophan. A D gene is named only where the DNA matches it firmly. Clone size appears in some rows only: once, few, many, or a class for an expanded clone.

TRBJ2-5 | TRBD2 | TRBV9 | . | TGTGCCAGCAGCATTAGCGGGAGTACTGAGACCCAGTACTTC | CASSISGSTETQYF
TRBJ1-5 | . | TRBV19 | . | TGTGCCAGTAGTATAGAATCAGGACTTTGGCCCCAGCATTTT | CASSIESGLWPQHF
TRBJ1-6 | TRBD1 | TRBV7-2 | . | TGTGCCTCCCGGGAGGGGGCGAACAATTCACCCCTCCACTTT | CASREGANNSPLHF
TRBJ2-7 | TRBD2 | TRBV5-6 | . | TGTGCCAGCACCTTTACCCTAGCGGGCTCCTACGAGCAGTACTTC | CASTFTLAGSYEQYF
TRBJ1-4 | . | TRBV10-1 | . | TGCGCCAGCAGAGATTCGGGGACACCTGAAAAACTGTTTTTT | CASRDSGTPEKLFF
TRBJ2-1 | TRBD2 | TRBV6-4 | . | TGTGCCAGCAGTGGGACTAGCGGGGGATGGGAAGAGCAGTTCTTC | CASSGTSGGWEEQFF
TRBJ2-1 | TRBD1 | TRBV2 | . | TGTGCCAGCAGTGATTTGTTTAGACAGGGTGGTTACAATGAGCAGTTCTTC | CASSDLFRQGGYNEQFF
TRBJ2-7 | TRBD2 | TRBV6-6 | . | TGTGCCAGCAGTTACCGTACTAGCGGGGGGCGTGAGCAGTACTTC | CASSYRTSGGREQYF
TRBJ2-3 | TRBD2 | TRBV2 | . | TGTGCCAGCACCGGGACTAGCGTCGCGGAGGGTACGCAGTATTTT | CASTGTSVAEGTQYF
TRBJ2-5 | . | TRBV10-3 | few | TGTGCCATCAGTGAGGGGCTAGCCCACCAAGAGACCCAGTACTTC | CAISEGLAHQETQYF
TRBJ2-5 | TRBD1 | TRBV10-3 | . | TGTGCCATCAACCCGGGACAGGGTGGAGAAGAGACCCAGTACTTC | CAINPGQGGEETQYF
TRBJ1-1 | . | TRBV15 | . | TGTGCCACCAGCAAGGAGGGAGGAACCATGAACACTGAAGCTTTCTTT | CATSKEGGTMNTEAFF
TRBJ1-4 | . | TRBV10-3 | few | TGTGCCATCAGTGAAAGGGCAAATGAAAAACTGTTTTTT | CAISERANEKLFF
TRBJ2-7 | . | TRBV7-2 | . | TGTGCCAGCAGCTCGTGGCCCAGGGGAAAGTCCTACGAGCAGTACTTC | CASSSWPRGKSYEQYF
TRBJ2-5 | TRBD2 | TRBV20-1 | few | TGCAGTGCTACCATACTAGCGGGGTACCAAGAGACCCAGTACTTC | CSATILAGYQETQYF
TRBJ2-7 | . | TRBV12-3/TRBV12-4 | few | TGTGCCAGCAGTAAGTCCTACGAGCAGTACTTC | CASSKSYEQYF
TRBJ2-7 | TRBD2 | TRBV7-9 | . | TGCGCCAGCAGCTTGACTAGCGGGAGGATCGTCCACGAGCAGTACTTC | CASSLTSGRIVHEQYF
TRBJ2-1 | . | TRBV20-1 | . | TGCAGTGGAGAAAAAGGAGGGGGAGCAGCCAATGAGCAGTTCTTC | CSGEKGGGAANEQFF
TRBJ1-2 | TRBD1 | TRBV20-1 | few | TGCAGTGCCGTGACGGGACAGGGCGTCTATGGCTACACCTTC | CSAVTGQGVYGYTF
TRBJ2-5 | TRBD2 | TRBV9 | . | TGTGCCAGCAGCGTAGGGTTCGCGGGAGTCGGAGAGACCCAGTACTTC | CASSVGFAGVGETQYF
TRBJ1-2 | . | TRBV19 | . | TGTGCCAGTACCCGGGACCCAAGCTATGGCTACACCTTC | CASTRDPSYGYTF
TRBJ2-5 | . | TRBV15 | . | TGTGCCACCGGACAGCGGGGAGAGACCCAGTACTTC | CATGQRGETQYF
TRBJ1-5 | TRBD1 | TRBV7-9 | . | TGTGCCAGCAGCCACGGGGGACAGGGCCATCAGCCCCAGCATTTT | CASSHGGQGHQPQHF
TRBJ1-6 | . | TRBV5-8 | . | TGTGCCAGCAGCTTGGACCCAGGGATCCCCCTCCACTTT | CASSLDPGIPLHF
TRBJ2-7 | . | TRBV20-1 | . | TGCAGTGCTAGAGATGGTTACAGCTCCTACGAGCAGTACTTC | CSARDGYSSYEQYF
TRBJ1-5 | . | TRBV24-1 | . | TGTGCCACCAGTGATTTGAGGGGGCAGCCCCAGCATTTT | CATSDLRGQPQHF
TRBJ1-1 | . | TRBV20-1 | . | TGCAGTGCTAGGGTCGTGGGGCGTTTGCACACTGAAGCTTTCTTT | CSARVVGRLHTEAFF